This TCR beta chain was recovered during a study of shared clonotypes between healthy human individuals. Germline loops: CDR1 MDHEN, CDR2 SYDVKM. This CDR3 comprises 11 residues. Trimming pared 4 bases from V and 12 bases from J, leaving 10 bases between. Ten immunoSEQ deep assay plates were used by the authors to sequence unsorted PBMC DNA. Method: immunoSEQ multiplex PCR; TCRdb's copy keeps in-frame clones and lacks some. This table holds about 480,000 clones, about four fifths found once. Sequenced input: PBMCs. This clonotype originated in a middle-aged woman in good health. Some clones in this sample may be carry-over from other donors' samples. The rearrangement joins TRBV28 to TRBJ1-5; D not certain. The CDR3 here is CASSSLYIQHF. The CDR3 DNA follows: TGTGCCAGCAGTTCCTTATATATCCAGCATTTT.